Following are 21 T cell receptor beta chains from one sample sequenced in a study of cytomegalovirus exposure and HLA in healthy donors. Amplification used 60 Vbeta primers and 13 Jbeta primers. Assay: immunoSEQ multiplex PCR; the TCRdb copy retains only in-frame clones and omits some. The sample includes under 200,000 clones, 75% to 80% of them seen just once. Input material: PBMCs. The receptors stem from a woman aged 40 to 50 in good health and CMV-seronegative.

The chain couples TRBV25-1 to TRBJ2-6, with a weak D call TRBD1 (5 bases). The CDR3 runs 15 residues. The V end was cut by 9 bases, the J end by 2 bases, with 14 bases between. Germline CDR1 MGHDK, CDR2 SYGVNS. In nucleotides, the CDR3 is TGTGCCAGTTCACAGGTGGTTGCTGGGGCCAACGTCCTGACTTTC. As protein: CASSQVVAGANVLTF.

This clone has a single count. The J gene is TRBJ2-1, the V gene TRBV28, with 9 bases that match TRBD1. The CDR3 covers 17 residues. Losses at the gene ends were 5 bases for V and 0 bases for J; bases not matched to a gene: 8. Germline values: CDR1 MDHEN, CDR2 SYDVKM. CDR3: CASSLTGGWSSYNEQFF. DNA of the CDR3: TGTGCCAGCAGTCTCACAGGGGGCTGGAGCTCCTACAATGAGCAGTTCTTC.

The rearrangement links TRBV25-1 to TRBJ2-3; 8 bases match TRBD1. The germline gives CDR1 MGHDK, CDR2 SYGVNS. V lost 3 bases, J lost 0 bases, and 11 bases stayed unmatched. The CDR3 runs 18 residues. The CDR3 region is CASSDAQGAGSSTDTQYF. The DNA of the CDR3 is TGTGCCAGCAGTGATGCGCAGGGGGCGGGTTCTAGCACAGATACGCAGTATTTT.

The CDR3 DNA sequence: TGCGCCAGCAGCCCGACAGCTTCTGGGGCCAACGTCCTGACTTTC. It yields the protein CASSPTASGANVLTF. The genes are TRBV5-1 and TRBJ2-6; D possibly corresponds to TRBD1 (5 bases). V was trimmed by 4 bases and J by 1 base, leaving 9 bases between them. CDR3 length: 15 amino acids. Germline V lookup: CDR1 SGHRS, CDR2 YFSETQ.

The chain has TRBV7-6 and TRBJ2-1; tentative D call: TRBD1 (6 bases). There are 18 residues in the CDR3. Germline values: CDR1 SGHVS, CDR2 FNYEAQ. Trimming pared 3 bases from V and 1 base from J, leaving 19 bases between. CDR3 loop: CASSFQPQGIRSYNEQFF. The CDR3 DNA reads TGTGCCAGCAGCTTTCAACCACAGGGCATTAGGTCCTACAATGAGCAGTTCTTC.

V and J are TRBV9 and TRBJ2-1; D might be TRBD1 (5 bases). This CDR3 is built from 12 residues. The germline gives CDR1 SGDLS, CDR2 YYNGEE. V was cut by 2 bases and J by 8 bases, with 8 bases left in between. The CDR3 reads CASSVWGDEQFF. The CDR3 DNA reads TGTGCCAGCAGCGTCTGGGGCGATGAGCAGTTCTTC. The variable domain in full, with the rest retrieved from reference TRBV9 and TRBJ2-1, is DSGVTQTPKHLITATGQRVTLRCSPRSGDLSVYWYQQSLDQGLQFLIQYYNGEERAKGNILERFSAQQFPDLHSELNLSSLELGDSALYFCASSVWGDEQFFGPGTRLTVL.

This clone appeared once. V usage is TRBV15 and J usage is TRBJ1-4, with D possibly TRBD1 on 6 matching bases. V lost 4 bases, J lost 2 bases, and 8 bases lay in between. The length of the CDR3 is 14 residues. Germline V gives CDR1 LNHNV, CDR2 YYDKDF (reference sequence). The CDR3 nucleotides are TGTGCCACCAGCACAGGGGATACTAATGAAAAACTGTTTTTT. It specifies CATSTGDTNEKLFF.

V is TRBV6-5 and J is TRBJ2-2; no clear D gene. This CDR3 contains 13 residues. Germline values: CDR1 MNHEY, CDR2 SVGAGI. V was pared by 2 bases and J by 8 bases, with 9 bases between. The CDR3 bases are TGTGCCAGCAGTTACAAGGCGGTAGGGGAGCTGTTTTTT. It codes for CASSYKAVGELFF.

The chain combines TRBV5-1 with TRBJ2-5; 7 bases line up with TRBD1. The assigned J gene may be wrong: the sequence end matches TRBJ2-7 better. Germline V gene sequence: CDR1 SGHRS, CDR2 YFSETQ. CDR3 length equals 13 residues. The CDR3 nucleotides read TGCGCCAGCAGCTTGCGCCAGGGGGTCGAGCAGTACTTC. Residues: CASSLRQGVEQYF.

This chain joins TRBV5-8 and TRBJ2-3; 8 bases align to TRBD2. J gave up 0 bases and V 4 bases, and 13 bases lay outside the gene matches. The CDR3 is made up of 18 amino acids. Germline CDR1 and CDR2: SGHTS and YDEGEE. The CDR3 DNA reads TGTGCCAGCAGCCTCACGCGGGGGGCCGCAATTAGCACAGATACGCAGTATTTT. It encodes CASSLTRGAAISTDTQYF.

The chain is built from TRBV4-1 and TRBJ2-1; 7 bases fit TRBD2. Germline CDR1 is MGHRA and CDR2 is YSYEKL. This CDR3 is built from 16 residues. The ends lost 4 bases at V and 0 bases at J; junction bases unmatched: 6. DNA of the CDR3: TGCGCCAGCAGCCCGGGGCGGGGGAACTCCTACAATGAGCAGTTCTTC. It is translated as CASSPGRGNSYNEQFF.

This clone appeared a few times. This chain uses TRBV6-1 with TRBJ1-5, with D possibly TRBD1 on 5 matching bases. Trimming took 4 bases from V and 4 from J, leaving 14 bases between them. CDR3 length equals 15 residues. CDR1 is MNHNS and CDR2 is SASEGT in the germline V gene. CDR3 amino acids: CASSVQATRNQPQHF. CDR3 nucleotides: TGTGCCAGCAGTGTACAGGCCACCCGAAATCAGCCCCAGCATTTT.

The CDR3 coding sequence is TGTGCCAGCTCACTACGGGGGACGGACTATGGCTACACCTTC. Its protein is CASSLRGTDYGYTF. This rearrangement joins TRBV18 to TRBJ1-2, with D possibly matching TRBD1 (5 bases). This CDR3 contains 14 residues. In germline, CDR1 is KGHSH, CDR2 LQKENI. Trimming stripped 4 bases from V and 3 bases from J, with 12 bases between.

The V call is TRBV28, the J call TRBJ1-5, with TRBD1 matching over 7 bases. V lost 6 bases and J lost 2; bases outside the gene matches: 13. CDR1 is MDHEN and CDR2 is SYDVKM in the germline V gene. The CDR3 has 17 residues. CDR3 nucleotides: TGTGCCAGCAGCCGCACCCGGGACAGTAGTGGCAATCAGCCCCAGCATTTT. Amino acid sequence: CASSRTRDSSGNQPQHF.

This chain joins TRBV28 and TRBJ1-4, with D maybe TRBD1 (5 bases). The CDR3 is made up of 15 amino acids. From germline, CDR1 is MDHEN and CDR2 SYDVKM. Trimming took off 5 bases at V and 8 bases at J, with 18 bases between the two ends. The CDR3 region is CASSPPGGVREKLFF. The CDR3 bases are TGTGCCAGCAGTCCCCCGGGGGGTGTAAGAGAAAAACTGTTTTTT.

V is TRBV19 and J is TRBJ1-2; D might be TRBD1 (6 bases). V dropped 5 bases and J dropped 4 bases, with 20 bases sitting between them. CDR1 is LNHDA and CDR2 is SQIVND in the germline V gene (reference sequence). The CDR3 loop spans 16 amino acids. The CDR3 coding sequence is TGTGCCAGTAGTCTCCTACGAGGGGAGGGGGGCTATGGCTACACCTTC. It is translated as CASSLLRGEGGYGYTF.

Remarks on this clone: A junction end diverges from the germline sequence, so it may reflect a read error. The chain joins TRBV29-1 to TRBJ2-5, with 11 bases fitting TRBD2. CDR1 and CDR2 from the germline V gene are SQVTM and ANQGSEA. There are 14 residues in the CDR3. The CDR3 DNA reads as TGCAGCGGAACTACTAGCGGGGGTGGAGAGCCCCAGTACTTC. Translated: CSGTTSGGGEPQYF. Filled out from reference TRBV29-1 and TRBJ2-5, the complete variable domain reads SAVISQKPSRDICQRGTSLTIQCQVDSQVTMMFWYRQQPGQSLTLIATANQGSEATYESGFVIDKFPISRPNLTFSTLTVSNMSPEDSSIYLCSGTTSGGGEPQYFGPGTRLLVL.

This chain joins TRBV6-6 and TRBJ2-1; unclear D gene. The V gene lost 2 bases and the J gene lost 5 bases, with 13 bases spanning the gap. This CDR3 has 15 residues. The germline gives CDR1 MNHNY, CDR2 SVGAGI (reference sequence). The CDR3 sequence: CASSYPSGWDNEQFF. The CDR3 DNA reads as TGTGCCAGCAGTTACCCGTCCGGGTGGGACAATGAGCAGTTCTTC.

The genes are TRBV6-5 and TRBJ1-2, with D possibly being TRBD1 (6 bases). This CDR3 spans 13 amino acids. CDR1 and CDR2 (germline): MNHEY, SVGAGI. V was pared by 5 bases and J by 8 bases, with 15 bases between. Here the CDR3 DNA reads TGTGCCAGCAGTCCGATTAACAGGGTAGGCTACACCTTC. This sequence encodes CASSPINRVGYTF.

J is TRBJ2-5 and V is TRBV2, with TRBD2 matching 7 bases. V dropped 4 bases and J dropped 5; count of bases not matched to a gene: 10. CDR1 is SNHLY and CDR2 is FYNNEI in the germline V gene. The CDR3 spans 15 residues. The DNA of the CDR3 is TGTGCCAGCAGTGTTGACGCGGCCGGGGGGGAGACCCAGTACTTC. This translates into CASSVDAAGGETQYF.

The chain has TRBV2 and TRBJ1-3; 7 bases align to TRBD1. CDR3 size: 16 residues. Germline CDR1 SNHLY, CDR2 FYNNEI. J was trimmed by 2 bases and V by 6 bases; bases with no gene match: 10. The DNA of the CDR3 is TGTGCCAGCAGCCCACCCCCGGGGACAGCTGGAAACACCATATATTTT. Translated, it gives CASSPPPGTAGNTIYF.